This T cell receptor (beta chain) is from a study of T-cell reconstitution after alpha-beta-depleted transplantation in children. This CDR3 spans 15 amino acids. V was trimmed by 3 bases and J by 4 bases, leaving 13 bases between them. With respect to this clonotype: Its antigen is currently unknown.

The study's findings and limits: T-cell numbers and diversity, one year after transplant, stemmed largely from T cells that were newly produced. For some patients, TCRbeta diversity was high at day 60 because of recipient T cells and thymic progenitors that survived. Several hundred expanded graft clones reportedly supplied alpha-beta T cells about two months after transplant.

It was with unique molecular identifiers that the TCRbeta library was prepared. A single record per CDR3 protein comes from TCRdb applying MiXCR to the PCR reads. The profile shows about 420,000 distinct CDR3 sequences, 15% to 20% of them singletons. The sequencing used PBMCs, mostly from graft donor cells, collected 360 days after TCRalphabeta/CD19-depleted stem cell transplant. This TCR derives from a boy under two years old who had a stem cell transplant for Wiskott-Aldrich syndrome, so the T cells may come from the graft donor. This rearrangement joins TRBV12-3 or TRBV12-4 to TRBJ2-1; D unresolved. In DNA form, the CDR3 reads TGTGCCAGCAGTTTTCCTGCGCGAACTTACAATGAGCAGTTCTTC. Translation: CASSFPARTYNEQFF.